One sample yielded the 26 T cell receptor beta chains listed below, sequenced in a study of cytomegalovirus exposure and HLA in healthy donors. PCR primers comprised 60 Vbeta and 13 Jbeta primers. Assay: immunoSEQ multiplex PCR; the TCRdb copy retains only in-frame clones and omits some. The sample table includes 50,000 or so clones. The sample comprised PBMCs. The receptors originated from a woman in her fifties or sixties in good health and CMV-seropositive.

In the case of this clone: The junction and the germline gene differ at one end; a read error may be behind it. The rearrangement uses TRBV7-9 and TRBJ2-1; 10 bases agree with TRBD2. In germline, CDR1 is SEHNR, CDR2 FQNEAQ (reference sequence). The CDR3 runs 18 residues. The CDR3 bases are TGTGCCAGCAGCCCCGTTAGCGGGGGGCGCATCTCCGACAATGAGCAGTTCTTC. It translates to CASSPVSGGRISDNEQFF.

The chain has TRBV4-2 and TRBJ2-3, with 11 bases matching TRBD2. The CDR3 is 16 amino acids. The J segment lost 5 bases and the V segment lost 1 base, leaving 5 bases of the junction unmatched. CDR1 LGHNA and CDR2 YNFKEQ come from the germline V gene. The CDR3 bases are TGTGCCAGCAGCCAAGGAACTAGCGGGGGTGTAGATACGCAGTATTTT. It specifies CASSQGTSGGVDTQYF.

The CDR3 loop is CAISGGTGAINQPQHF. The DNA for the CDR3 is TGTGCCATCAGTGGGGGGACAGGGGCCATCAATCAGCCCCAGCATTTT. The genes are TRBV10-3 and TRBJ1-5; 10 positions match TRBD1. V trimming: 4 bases; J trimming: 3 bases; junction bases outside the gene matches: 6. Germline V gives CDR1 ENHRY, CDR2 SYGVKD. This CDR3 is built from 16 residues.

The rearrangement joins TRBV4-3 to TRBJ1-6; TRBD1 matches at 7 bases. The junction had 1 base not matched to a gene; V was cut back by 0 bases and J by 8 bases. Germline CDR1 reads LGHNA; CDR2 reads YSLEER. CDR3 length equals 14 residues. CDR3 DNA sequence: TGCGCCAGCAGCCAAGATCAGGGGGATTCACCCCTCCACTTT. Protein product: CASSQDQGDSPLHF.

The J gene is TRBJ2-7, the V gene TRBV19; 7 bases are shared with TRBD1. This CDR3 has 16 amino acids. With 11 bases clipped from V and 4 bases from J, the junction kept 20 bases outside the gene matches. The V gene's germline CDR1 is LNHDA and CDR2 SQIVND (reference sequence). The CDR3 nucleotides read TGTGCCGGGTCGAGGGGGCCCATCTCCTCAAATTACGAGCAGTACTTC. Encoded protein: CAGSRGPISSNYEQYF.

This chain joins TRBV4-1 and TRBJ2-5, with a tentative D call TRBD2 (5 bases). Germline-derived CDR1 and CDR2 are MGHRA and YSYEKL. The CDR3 length is 16 residues. Deletions cut 0 bases from V and 1 base from J, with 12 bases between. For the CDR3, the DNA is TGCGCCAGCAGCCAAGATTTCCTAGCTACCCAAGAGACCCAGTACTTC. Its translation: CASSQDFLATQETQYF.

J is TRBJ2-4 and V is TRBV29-1; 9 bases match TRBD2. V lost 4 bases and J lost 8; bases outside the gene matches: 9. CDR1 SQVTM and CDR2 ANQGSEA come from the germline V gene. The CDR3 covers 14 residues. CDR3 sequence (DNA): TGCAGCGTTGGGGCTACCGGCGGGGGGGACATTCAGTACTTC. Encoded protein: CSVGATGGGDIQYF.

This chain links TRBV5-1 with TRBJ2-5; 8 bases line up with TRBD1. The V and J ends lost 2 bases and 5 bases, in that order; junction bases with no gene match: 5. Germline CDR1 SGHRS, CDR2 YFSETQ. This CDR3 is built from 14 residues. CDR3 DNA sequence: TGCGCCAGCAGCTTCGGGCAGGGGGCTGAGACCCAGTACTTC. This codes for CASSFGQGAETQYF. Together with reference TRBV5-1 and TRBJ2-5, the CDR3 gives the full variable domain: KAGVTQTPRYLIKTRGQQVTLSCSPISGHRSVSWYQQTPGQGLQFLFEYFSETQRNKGNFPGRFSGRQFSNSRSEMNVSTLELGDSALYLCASSFGQGAETQYFGPGTRLLVL.

This sequence joins TRBV14 and TRBJ2-1; TRBD2 aligns across 14 bases. This CDR3 region has 19 residues. Germline loops: CDR1 SGHDN, CDR2 FVKESK. The V segment lost 1 base and the J segment 6 bases; nucleotides outside the gene matches: 11. Written as DNA, the CDR3 is TGTGCCAGCAGCCAAGGGGGACTAGCGGGGGCCCTTAGGAGCAATGAGCAGTTCTTC. Translation: CASSQGGLAGALRSNEQFF.

The chain carries TRBV15 and TRBJ1-4; no definite D call. V lost 0 bases, J lost 7 bases, and 15 bases lay in between. The germline V gene has CDR1 LNHNV and CDR2 YYDKDF (reference sequence). The CDR3 sequence is 16 residues long. The CDR3 nucleotides are TGTGCCACCAGCAGAGATCTCCTAGGCGCAGCTGAAAAACTGTTTTTT. Protein: CATSRDLLGAAEKLFF.

The rearrangement uses TRBV2 and TRBJ2-7; 8 nucleotides align to TRBD1. The CDR3 contains 14 residues. J gave up 5 bases and V 7 bases, and 10 bases lay outside the gene matches. CDR1 is SNHLY, CDR2 FYNNEI, per germline. DNA for the CDR3: TGTGCCAGCATAGGCGGACAGGGTACCCACGAGCAGTACTTC. Its translation is CASIGGQGTHEQYF.

The V and J genes are TRBV18 and TRBJ2-3, with 9 bases lining up with TRBD2. The CDR3 is 17 amino acids. V gave up 0 bases and J gave up 0 bases; unmatched junction bases: 4. The germline V gene has CDR1 KGHSH and CDR2 LQKENI. DNA for the CDR3: TGTGCCAGCTCACCACCGCGGCGGGGGGGAAGCACAGATACGCAGTATTTT. Encoded protein: CASSPPRRGGSTDTQYF.

The rearrangement links TRBV2 to TRBJ2-5; possible D gene TRBD1, 6 bases. Germline lookup yields CDR1 SNHLY and CDR2 FYNNEI. The CDR3 extends over 15 amino acids. V gave up 3 bases and J gave up 4 bases, with 15 bases separating them. CDR3 loop: CASSDTPGVGETQYF. Here the CDR3 DNA reads TGTGCCAGCAGTGACACACCAGGGGTGGGAGAGACCCAGTACTTC. Variable domain in full (rest from reference TRBV2 and TRBJ2-5): EPEVTQTPSHQVTQMGQEVILRCVPISNHLYFYWYRQILGQKVEFLVSFYNNEISEKSEIFDDQFSVERPDGSNFTLKIRSTKLEDSAMYFCASSDTPGVGETQYFGPGTRLLVL.

The chain is built from TRBV7-2 and TRBJ1-1; 8 positions match TRBD1. The junction had 6 bases not matched to a gene; V was cut back by 1 base and J by 8 bases. CDR3 length: 14 amino acids. The V gene's germline CDR1 is SGHTA and CDR2 FQGNSA. CDR3 coding DNA: TGTGCCAGCAGCTTAGGCAGGGGGCTAGGGGAAGCTTTCTTT. As protein: CASSLGRGLGEAFF.

The chain carries TRBV7-9 and TRBJ1-5; D perhaps matches TRBD1 (5 bases). With 4 bases removed from V and 4 bases from J, the gap between germline ends came to 11 bases. This CDR3 is built from 14 residues. Germline lookup yields CDR1 SEHNR and CDR2 FQNEAQ (reference sequence). The CDR3 DNA is TGTGCCAGCAGCTGGGCGGAGGGGAATCAGCCCCAGCATTTT. Translation: CASSWAEGNQPQHF.

V gene TRBV5-1 combines with J gene TRBJ2-7; 8 nucleotides agree with TRBD2. V trimming: 3 bases; J trimming: 4 bases; junction bases outside the gene matches: 12. Germline assignment: CDR1 SGHRS and CDR2 YFSETQ. The CDR3 runs to 16 residues. CDR3 region: CASSSAGDSKGYEQYF. In nucleotides, the CDR3 is TGCGCCAGCAGCTCAGCGGGGGATTCAAAAGGGTACGAGCAGTACTTC.

The rearrangement joins TRBV18 to TRBJ1-3; D call uncertain. Trimming removed 6 bases from V and 0 bases from J, with 12 bases in between. Germline values: CDR1 KGHSH, CDR2 LQKENI. The CDR3 runs 15 residues. As DNA, the CDR3 is TGTGCCAGCTCCCTCGGTGAGGGCTCTGGAAACACCATATATTTT. Translating it yields CASSLGEGSGNTIYF.

The chain uses TRBV4-3 and TRBJ2-6; TRBD1 agrees at 9 bases. The V gene end was trimmed by 4 bases and the J gene end by 4 bases; junction bases not matched to a gene: 14. The CDR3 has 19 residues. Germline CDR1 LGHNA, CDR2 YSLEER. The CDR3 protein is CASSPRGQGLLGGANVLTF. As DNA, the CDR3 is TGCGCCAGCAGCCCCCGCGGACAGGGGCTCCTGGGAGGGGCCAACGTCCTGACTTTC.

The chain joins TRBV5-6 to TRBJ1-6; D is perhaps TRBD1 (5 bases). V lost 3 bases and J 7 bases, leaving 8 bases between the germline ends. This CDR3 contains 13 residues. CDR1 and CDR2 (germline): SGHDT, YYEEEE. The CDR3 coding sequence is TGTGCCAGCAGCTCGACAGAAAATTCACCCCTCCACTTT. Its translation is CASSSTENSPLHF.

The chain links TRBV2 to TRBJ1-5; no definite D call. The length of the CDR3 is 14 residues. V was shortened by 4 bases and J by 1 base, with 8 bases between the two germline ends. Germline values: CDR1 SNHLY, CDR2 FYNNEI. For the CDR3, the DNA is TGTGCCAGCAGTGGCCCCGGGAGCAATCAGCCCCAGCATTTT. Amino acids: CASSGPGSNQPQHF.

The chain recombines TRBV18 with TRBJ2-4; tentative D call: TRBD1 (6 bases). The germline CDR1 and CDR2 sequences are KGHSH and LQKENI. V lost 9 bases to trimming and J lost 10 bases, with 19 bases between them. The CDR3 is 13 residues long. DNA of the CDR3: TGTGCCAGTTCATCCGGGGACATTGATATTCAGTACTTC. As protein: CASSSGDIDIQYF.

CDR3 sequence reads: CSATSYEQYF. The CDR3 nucleotides read TGCAGTGCTACTTCCTACGAGCAGTACTTC. The chain uses TRBV20-1 and TRBJ2-7; no clear D. The V gene lost 4 bases and the J gene lost 1 base, with 2 bases spanning the gap. The V gene's germline CDR1 is DFQATT and CDR2 SNEGSKA (reference sequence). This CDR3 has 10 amino acids.

CDR3 DNA sequence: TGTGCCATCAGTGAGTCCCAGGGGGCAGAGCCCCAGCATTTT. Encoded protein: CAISESQGAEPQHF. The rearrangement uses TRBV10-3 and TRBJ1-5; 8 bases match TRBD1. This CDR3 region has 14 residues. The V and J ends lost 0 bases and 8 bases, in that order; junction bases with no gene match: 3. Germline V lookup: CDR1 ENHRY, CDR2 SYGVKD.

This chain uses TRBV28 with TRBJ1-2; D possibly corresponds to TRBD1 (6 bases). CDR1 and CDR2 (germline): MDHEN, SYDVKM. The V gene lost 6 bases and the J gene lost 4 bases, with 15 bases spanning the gap. This CDR3 is built from 14 residues. CDR3 protein: CASRADRFLYGYTF. The CDR3, as DNA: TGTGCCAGCAGAGCCGACAGGTTCCTCTATGGCTACACCTTC.

The rearrangement uses TRBV10-3 and TRBJ2-7; D uncertain. The CDR3 is 11 residues long. From germline, CDR1 is ENHRY and CDR2 SYGVKD. Trimming took off 4 bases at V and 7 bases at J, with 8 bases between the two ends. The CDR3 bases are TGTGCCATCAGTGGTACGGGTGAGCAGTACTTC. It yields the protein CAISGTGEQYF.

The J gene is TRBJ1-1, the V gene TRBV4-1; a possible D gene is TRBD1 (5 bases). The germline V gene has CDR1 MGHRA and CDR2 YSYEKL. V shed 6 bases and J shed 5 bases, with 16 bases lying between them. This CDR3 contains 14 residues. The CDR3 reads CASRSPGKWTEAFF. The CDR3 DNA reads as TGCGCCAGCAGGTCCCCAGGGAAGTGGACTGAAGCTTTCTTT.